The 20 T cell receptor beta chains below all came from one sample that was sequenced in a study of shared clonotypes between healthy human individuals. The assay was immunoSEQ multiplex PCR, and TCRdb's table has in-frame clones only and misses some. The repertoire has about 670,000 clones, less than 80% of them found once; the top ten carry 1.8%. The sample taken for sequencing was memory CD4+ T cells sorted from blood. Subset meaning: CD45RA-negative fraction. All receptors derive from a woman in her twenties or thirties in good health.

This clone has more than one count but fewer than ten. This sequence joins TRBV27 and TRBJ2-6; D ambiguous. CDR1 is MNHEY and CDR2 is SMNVEV in the germline V gene (reference sequence). This CDR3 comprises 14 residues. The germline V and J ends were trimmed by 7 bases and 0 bases, with 7 bases remaining between them. The CDR3 sequence is CASTKYSGANVLTF. CDR3 DNA: TGTGCCAGCACCAAATACTCTGGGGCCAACGTCCTGACTTTC.

On this clone itself: In the same sample, other DNA sequences code for this CDR3. The chain couples TRBV29-1 to TRBJ2-5; 7 bases agree with TRBD1. This CDR3 is 12 amino acids long. After removal of 6 bases from V and 1 base from J, the junction contained 2 bases not matched to a gene. The V gene's germline CDR1 is SQVTM and CDR2 ANQGSEA. The CDR3 protein is CSVGTVQETQYF. The CDR3 DNA is TGCAGCGTCGGGACAGTCCAAGAGACCCAGTACTTC.

The chain has TRBV28 and TRBJ1-1; D not resolved. Per germline, CDR1 MDHEN and CDR2 SYDVKM. V was shortened by 6 bases and J by 4 bases, with 15 bases between the two germline ends. CDR3 length: 14 amino acids. Here the CDR3 DNA reads TGTGCCAGCAGAGAATCCCTCATGGTCACTGAAGCTTTCTTT. Translated, it gives CASRESLMVTEAFF.

The CDR3, as DNA: TGTGCCAGCAGCCGAGACAACCAGAGGAACACTGAAGCTTTCTTT. It codes for CASSRDNQRNTEAFF. The V gene is TRBV4-2, the J gene TRBJ1-1; D not resolved. This CDR3 has 15 residues. The germline gives CDR1 LGHNA, CDR2 YNFKEQ. Trimming removed 4 bases from V and 1 base from J, with 13 bases in between.

The J gene is TRBJ2-5, the V gene TRBV11-3; 12 nucleotides line up with TRBD2. With V trimmed by 5 bases and J by 4 bases, 5 bases remained unmatched. The CDR3 totals 15 residues. The germline CDR1 and CDR2 sequences are SGHNT and YENEEA. This CDR3 is CASSTGLAGTETQYF. CDR3 DNA sequence: TGTGCCAGCAGCACCGGACTAGCGGGGACAGAGACCCAGTACTTC.

The chain employs TRBV6-1 and TRBJ1-2; no firm D call. Germline V gives CDR1 MNHNS, CDR2 SASEGT. Trimming removed 5 bases from V and 5 bases from J, with 6 bases in between. The CDR3 runs 11 residues. This chain's CDR3 is CASSSEYGYTF. CDR3 DNA sequence: TGTGCCAGCAGTTCAGAGTATGGCTACACCTTC.

The chain links TRBV11-2 to TRBJ2-2, with D perhaps TRBD1 (5 bases). The germline CDR1 and CDR2 sequences are SGHAT and FQNNGV. The CDR3 runs to 17 residues. Trimming shortened V by 0 bases and J by 4 bases, and 15 bases separated the two germline ends. The CDR3 nucleotides are TGTGCCAGCAGCTTAGATTTTTGGGGCAGGACCACCGGGGAGCTGTTTTTT. It specifies CASSLDFWGRTTGELFF.

This chain joins TRBV9 and TRBJ2-5; D is unresolved. The CDR3 sequence is 13 residues long. Deletions cut 0 bases from V and 5 bases from J, with 8 bases between. Germline V gene data show CDR1 as SGDLS and CDR2 as YYNGEE. The CDR3 here is CASSVDNRETQYF. As DNA, the CDR3 is TGTGCCAGCAGCGTAGACAATCGGGAGACCCAGTACTTC.

This clone was counted between two and nine times. This rearrangement joins TRBV19 to TRBJ1-1, with 7 bases that match TRBD1. Germline values: CDR1 LNHDA, CDR2 SQIVND (reference sequence). This CDR3 contains 15 residues. V gave up 6 bases and J gave up 0 bases; unmatched junction bases: 7. The chain's CDR3 is CASSPRTGLNTEAFF. For the CDR3, the DNA is TGTGCCAGTAGCCCTCGGACAGGTTTGAACACTGAAGCTTTCTTT.

The chain carries TRBV23-1 and TRBJ1-1, with D hard to call. TRBV23-1 carries the ORF label, with uncertain function. This CDR3 region has 14 residues. V lost 2 bases, J lost 1 base, and 8 bases lay in between. CDR3 region: CASSQGEGNTEAFF. CDR3 DNA: TGCGCCAGCAGTCAAGGGGAAGGGAACACTGAAGCTTTCTTT.

This chain joins TRBV10-1 and TRBJ2-6; a weak D match, TRBD2 (5 bases). Germline V gives CDR1 WNHNN, CDR2 SYGVQD (reference sequence). The CDR3 sequence is 18 residues long. V was clipped by 4 bases and J by 0 bases, with 16 bases between them. CDR3 sequence: CASSAGRGRDSGANVLTF. The CDR3 DNA follows: TGCGCCAGCAGTGCAGGCCGGGGAAGGGACTCTGGGGCCAACGTCCTGACTTTC.

The chain joins TRBV30 to TRBJ2-5; D is uncertain. Gene TRBJ2-7 matches the end of the DNA better, so the J call may be wrong. CDR3 length: 13 amino acids. Per germline, CDR1 GTSNPN and CDR2 SVGIG (reference sequence). The CDR3 DNA is TGTGCCTGGAGGCGCGGTAGCAGTTACGAGCAGTACTTC. Its translation: CAWRRGSSYEQYF.

In this sample, this clone turned up a few times. The chain couples TRBV6-4 to TRBJ1-2; D is undetermined. V was trimmed by 5 bases and J by 8 bases, leaving 18 bases between them. The CDR3 totals 14 residues. Germline V gene data show CDR1 as MRHNA and CDR2 as SNTAGT. The CDR3 loop is CASSSHSGEIGYTF. The CDR3 DNA is TGTGCCAGCAGTTCTCACAGCGGAGAAATCGGCTACACCTTC.

This clone was seen only a few times. Different DNA sequences within this sample yield the same CDR3. The chain links TRBV4-1 to TRBJ1-5, with no clear D. V was trimmed by 3 bases and J by 2 bases, leaving 8 bases between them. Germline V gene sequence: CDR1 MGHRA, CDR2 YSYEKL. The CDR3 is 14 amino acids. CDR3 protein: CASSQEEGNQPQHF. CDR3 in DNA: TGCGCCAGCAGCCAGGAAGAGGGCAATCAGCCCCAGCATTTT.

The chain has TRBV7-2 and TRBJ1-2; no clear D. The CDR3 loop spans 13 amino acids. CDR1 is SGHTA and CDR2 is FQGNSA in the germline V gene. The V gene lost 2 bases and the J gene lost 2 bases, with 6 bases spanning the gap. The CDR3 is CASSLSQNYGYTF. The CDR3 coding sequence is TGTGCCAGCAGCTTATCGCAGAACTATGGCTACACCTTC.

The CDR3 DNA sequence: TGTGCCAGCAGTCTCCCTTGGTCCTACGAGCAGTACTTC. Translation gives CASSLPWSYEQYF. The rearrangement uses TRBV28 and TRBJ2-7; D gene uncertain. The V gene's germline CDR1 is MDHEN and CDR2 SYDVKM. The CDR3 runs to 13 residues. Trimming left V 5 bases short and J 1 base short, with 9 bases between.

This clone was seen a handful of times. The chain employs TRBV28 and TRBJ2-7; TRBD2 agrees at 11 bases. Trimming took 5 bases from V and 3 from J; bases not matched to a gene: 6. The CDR3 spans 15 residues. Germline loops: CDR1 MDHEN, CDR2 SYDVKM. CDR3 DNA sequence: TGTGCCAGCAGTCAAACTAGCGGGGGCTACTACGAGCAGTACTTC. Translated: CASSQTSGGYYEQYF.

This clone was detected only a few times. The chain joins TRBV18 to TRBJ1-1; D unresolved. The germline V and J ends were trimmed by 0 bases and 6 bases, with 8 bases remaining between them. The length of the CDR3 is 13 residues. The germline V gene encodes CDR1 KGHSH and CDR2 LQKENI. CDR3 sequence: CASSPPYGSEAFF. The CDR3 bases are TGTGCCAGCTCACCACCGTATGGGTCTGAAGCTTTCTTT.

The chain has TRBV5-5 and TRBJ2-7; 7 bases match TRBD2. There are 14 residues in the CDR3. Germline CDR1 SGHKS, CDR2 YYEKEE (reference sequence). J lost 3 bases, V lost 2 bases, and 5 bases had no gene match. CDR3: CASSLSGTIYEQYF. DNA of the CDR3: TGTGCCAGCAGCTTAAGCGGGACGATCTACGAGCAGTACTTC.

The V gene is TRBV11-2, the J gene TRBJ2-7; 7 bases are shared with TRBD2. CDR3 length: 15 residues. The junction had 10 bases not matched to a gene; V was cut back by 6 bases and J by 2 bases. Germline V gene sequence: CDR1 SGHAT, CDR2 FQNNGV. CDR3 in amino acids: CASRTDPSGTYEQYF. DNA of the CDR3: TGTGCCAGCAGGACGGATCCTAGCGGAACCTACGAGCAGTACTTC.